This T cell receptor beta chain is from a study of a mutant IDH1 vaccine in newly diagnosed glioma. Time point defined: baseline, week 1 (first vaccination visit). Treatment in this sample: pre-vaccination baseline after standard-of-care therapy. TCRdb's copy holds only in-frame clones and misses some; the assay was immunoSEQ multiplex PCR. This sample has roughly 86,000 clones, with around three quarters found just once. Germline values: CDR1 WNHNN, CDR2 SYGVQD (reference sequence). The CDR3 runs to 13 residues. The junction had 1 base not matched to a gene; V was cut back by 3 bases and J by 4 bases.

This specimen was PBMCs, taken from a glioma patient treated with radiotherapy, temozolomide or both. The origin of this receptor is a man in his forties with glioma. This chain joins TRBV10-1 and TRBJ2-5; 8 bases map to TRBD1. The CDR3 here is CASSDRGLETQYF. CDR3 coding DNA: TGCGCCAGCAGTGACAGGGGGCTAGAGACCCAGTACTTC.